These T cell receptor beta chains were read from a single sample in a study of Ad26.COV2.S vaccination and SARS-CoV-2 variants. Data came from immunoSEQ multiplex PCR; TCRdb stores just in-frame clones and leaves some out. Here the sample spans more than 300,000 clones, around 85% being singletons. Sequences were derived from peripheral blood, sampled in a trial of Ad26.COV2.S vaccine versus placebo. These receptors originate from a person between 18 and 65 years old who received the Ad26.COV2.S COVID-19 vaccine or a placebo. The CDR3 runs from the conserved cysteine through the conserved F or W. A D gene is named only where the DNA matches it firmly. Part of the rows lack a size; the others show once, few, many or a class for expanded clones.

cdr3_aa: CASSIGDRVNSPLHF
cdr3_nt: TGTGCCAGTAGTATCGGGGACAGGGTTAATTCACCCCTCCACTTT
clone_size: NA
j_call: TRBJ1-6
v_call: TRBV19
d_call: TRBD1

cdr3_aa: CASSARFGGELFF
cdr3_nt: TGTGCCAGCAGCGCTCGATTCGGCGGGGAGCTGTTTTTT
clone_size: few
j_call: TRBJ2-2
v_call: TRBV9
d_call: NA

cdr3_aa: CASSVKDYTF
cdr3_nt: TGTGCCAGCAGTGTCAAGGACTACACCTTC
clone_size: NA
j_call: TRBJ1-2
v_call: TRBV2
d_call: NA

cdr3_aa: CASSSQWRYTDTQYF
cdr3_nt: TGTGCCAGCAGTAGTCAGTGGCGGTACACAGATACGCAGTATTTT
clone_size: NA
j_call: TRBJ2-3
v_call: TRBV2
d_call: NA

cdr3_aa: CSVGVAGGKETQYF
cdr3_nt: TGCAGCGTTGGGGTAGCGGGGGGAAAAGAGACCCAGTACTTC
clone_size: NA
j_call: TRBJ2-5
v_call: TRBV29-1
d_call: TRBD2

cdr3_aa: CASSFGGNEQFF
cdr3_nt: TGTGCCAGCAGTTTCGGGGGGAATGAGCAGTTCTTC
clone_size: NA
j_call: TRBJ2-1
v_call: TRBV6-5
d_call: TRBD2

cdr3_aa: CASSPGGETQYF
cdr3_nt: TGTGCCAGCTCACCGGGGGGAGAGACCCAGTACTTC
clone_size: NA
j_call: TRBJ2-5
v_call: TRBV18
d_call: NA

cdr3_aa: CASREGQLANYGYTF
cdr3_nt: TGTGCCAGCAGAGAGGGACAGCTAGCTAACTATGGCTACACCTTC
clone_size: many
j_call: TRBJ1-2
v_call: TRBV2
d_call: TRBD1

cdr3_aa: CASSFLGQGSETQYF
cdr3_nt: TGCGCCAGCAGCTTTTTGGGACAGGGAAGTGAGACCCAGTACTTC
clone_size: once
j_call: TRBJ2-5
v_call: TRBV5-1
d_call: TRBD1

cdr3_aa: CASSELQETQYF
cdr3_nt: TGTGCCAGCAGTGAGCTACAAGAGACCCAGTACTTC
clone_size: NA
j_call: TRBJ2-5
v_call: TRBV6-1
d_call: NA

cdr3_aa: CASSLIGTSGGQSTDTQYF
cdr3_nt: TGTGCCAGCAGCTTAATTGGGACTAGCGGGGGGCAGAGCACAGATACGCAGTATTTT
clone_size: NA
j_call: TRBJ2-3
v_call: TRBV7-3
d_call: TRBD2

cdr3_aa: CASSPLWRGGDTQYF
cdr3_nt: TGTGCCAGCAGCCCACTCTGGCGGGGGGGCGATACGCAGTATTTT
clone_size: NA
j_call: TRBJ2-3
v_call: TRBV11-2
d_call: TRBD2

cdr3_aa: CATSGGASYEQYF
cdr3_nt: TGTGCCACCTCAGGGGGGGCCTCCTACGAGCAGTACTTC
clone_size: NA
j_call: TRBJ2-7
v_call: TRBV28
d_call: NA

cdr3_aa: CASSLGSGLGYTF
cdr3_nt: TGTGCCAGCAGCTTAGGCTCGGGGCTTGGCTACACCTTC
clone_size: NA
j_call: TRBJ1-2
v_call: TRBV13
d_call: NA

cdr3_aa: CSVEEQGSVVYGYTF
cdr3_nt: TGCAGCGTTGAAGAACAGGGTAGCGTCGTCTATGGCTACACCTTC
clone_size: NA
j_call: TRBJ1-2
v_call: TRBV29-1
d_call: NA

cdr3_aa: CASSRTANTGELFF
cdr3_nt: TGTGCCAGCAGCCGGACAGCGAACACCGGGGAGCTGTTTTTT
clone_size: NA
j_call: TRBJ2-2
v_call: TRBV11-3
d_call: NA